The 21 T cell receptor beta chains listed next were all sequenced from one sample in a study of T cells after yellow fever vaccination. TCRdb reprocessed the 5' RACE reads via MiXCR and lists one record per CDR3 protein. Of about 580,000 distinct CDR3 sequences listed, around 17% are singletons. The specimen comprised PBMCs, sampled about 5 days after the first yellow fever vaccination. These receptor sequences come from a man aged 18 to 29 who received the YFV17D yellow fever vaccine.

V is TRBV20-1 and J is TRBJ1-1, with a tentative D call TRBD1 (6 bases). With 6 bases removed from V and 1 base from J, the gap between germline ends came to 9 bases. Germline loops: CDR1 DFQATT, CDR2 SNEGSKA (reference sequence). This CDR3 is 12 amino acids long. The CDR3 bases are TGCAGTGCCGTACAGGGGAACACTGAAGCTTTCTTT. Protein: CSAVQGNTEAFF.

This clonotype came up a few times. The genes are TRBV7-9 and TRBJ2-2; 8 bases fit TRBD2. This CDR3 is built from 16 residues. The ends lost 6 bases at V and 4 bases at J; junction bases unmatched: 10. From germline, CDR1 is SEHNR and CDR2 FQNEAQ (reference sequence). The CDR3 DNA reads as TGTGCCAGCAGGGCAACAGGCGGGGGGTTCACCGGGGAGCTGTTTTTT. Translating gives CASRATGGGFTGELFF.

This clonotype was counted ten times or more. The chain combines TRBV24-1 with TRBJ2-2, with a weak D call TRBD2 (6 bases). V was clipped by 4 bases and J by 2 bases, with 10 bases between them. CDR3 length: 15 residues. CDR1 is KGHDR, CDR2 SFDVKD, per germline. CDR3 in DNA: TGTGCCACCAGTGACCCCGGGGGTAACACCGGGGAGCTGTTTTTT. This encodes CATSDPGGNTGELFF.

The chain recombines TRBV29-1 with TRBJ1-1; D unresolved. V shed 6 bases and J shed 2 bases, with 19 bases lying between them. The germline CDR1 and CDR2 sequences are SQVTM and ANQGSEA. The CDR3 loop spans 15 amino acids. The CDR3 region has the DNA TGCAGCGTCCAGTCAAGGGCGATCTTTAACACTGAAGCTTTCTTT. This codes for CSVQSRAIFNTEAFF.

The chain carries TRBV11-2 and TRBJ2-2; TRBD2 matches 10 bases. Trimming cost V 5 bases and J 2 bases; bases outside gene matches: 11. There are 18 residues in the CDR3. Per germline, CDR1 SGHAT and CDR2 FQNNGV. CDR3 loop: CASSLRTIAGGNTGELFF. The CDR3 bases are TGTGCCAGCAGCCTTAGGACTATAGCGGGGGGCAACACCGGGGAGCTGTTTTTT.

V gene TRBV20-1 combines with J gene TRBJ2-7; 8 bases align to TRBD1. Looked up from germline, CDR1 is DFQATT and CDR2 is SNEGSKA (reference sequence). CDR3 length: 14 amino acids. The V segment lost 6 bases and the J segment 6 bases; nucleotides outside the gene matches: 13. In nucleotides, the CDR3 is TGCAGTGCCCCCAAGGCCCCAGGGGGCGGCGAGCAGTACTTC. Translating gives CSAPKAPGGGEQYF.

This clonotype turned up a few times. The chain has TRBV7-8 and TRBJ2-2; D unclear. The germline V and J ends were trimmed by 1 base and 0 bases, with 12 bases remaining between them. CDR1 is SGHVS and CDR2 is FQNEAQ in the germline V gene. This CDR3 comprises 17 residues. CDR3 sequence reads: CASSLDHSVPNTGELFF. Here the CDR3 DNA reads TGTGCCAGCAGCTTAGACCACAGTGTTCCGAACACCGGGGAGCTGTTTTTT.

The chain recombines TRBV6-5 with TRBJ1-6; no clear D gene. The CDR3 runs to 14 residues. Germline CDR1 MNHEY, CDR2 SVGAGI. Trimming pared 4 bases from V and 15 bases from J, leaving 19 bases between. CDR3 DNA: TGTGCCAGCAGTTCCCAACTGGCGGGCTCTTGCCTCCACTTT. It codes for CASSSQLAGSCLHF.

CDR3 nucleotide sequence: TGCAGTGCTAGAGATTGGACAGGGGTTCAAGAGACCCAGTACTTC. Translated, it gives CSARDWTGVQETQYF. This sequence joins TRBV20-1 and TRBJ2-5; 9 nucleotides line up with TRBD1. Germline V lookup: CDR1 DFQATT, CDR2 SNEGSKA (reference sequence). V was pared by 0 bases and J by 2 bases, with 4 bases of the junction left unmatched. The CDR3 spans 15 residues.

This clonotype was detected only a few times. The genes are TRBV7-9 and TRBJ1-2; 8 bases align to TRBD1. Trimming cost V 0 bases and J 8 bases; bases outside gene matches: 11. CDR1 and CDR2 (germline): SEHNR, FQNEAQ (reference sequence). The CDR3 has 16 amino acids. CDR3 in amino acids: CASSLARQGPKVGYTF. The CDR3 DNA sequence: TGTGCCAGCAGCTTAGCGAGACAGGGGCCGAAGGTCGGCTACACCTTC.

This clonotype was observed a handful of times. The V call is TRBV12-3 or TRBV12-4, the J call TRBJ1-3; D is possibly TRBD1 (5 bases). The CDR3 has 14 amino acids. V lost 4 bases and J 2 bases, leaving 9 bases between the germline ends. The CDR3 DNA is TGTGCCAGCAGTTCAGCCAGGGCTGGAAACACCATATATTTT. Protein: CASSSARAGNTIYF.

This clonotype was counted only a few times. The chain combines TRBV5-6 with TRBJ2-2; tentative D call: TRBD2 (5 bases). CDR1 and CDR2 from the germline V gene are SGHDT and YYEEEE. The V gene lost 7 bases and the J gene lost 4 bases, with 11 bases spanning the gap. The CDR3 is 13 residues long. CDR3 region: CASHEGFTGELFF. The CDR3 nucleotides read TGTGCCAGCCACGAGGGTTTCACCGGGGAGCTGTTTTTT. The full variable domain, completed using reference TRBV5-6 and TRBJ2-2, is DAGVTQSPTHLIKTRGQQVTLRCSPKSGHDTVSWYQQALGQGPQFIFQYYEEEERQRGNFPDRFSGHQFPNYSSELNVNALLLGDSALYLCASHEGFTGELFFGEGSRLTVL.

The rearrangement uses TRBV5-1 and TRBJ2-3; D might be TRBD1 or TRBD2, each matching 5 bases. CDR1 is SGHRS and CDR2 is YFSETQ in the germline V gene. V lost 0 bases and J 4 bases, leaving 9 bases between the germline ends. CDR3 size: 14 residues. DNA of the CDR3: TGCGCCAGCAGCTTGGTGGGACCTCCAGATACGCAGTATTTT. This gives the protein CASSLVGPPDTQYF.

The chain uses TRBV20-1 and TRBJ2-3; TRBD2 is a possible D gene (5 bases). V dropped 3 bases and J dropped 4 bases, with 17 bases sitting between them. CDR1 is DFQATT, CDR2 SNEGSKA, per germline (reference sequence). The CDR3 is made up of 15 amino acids. CDR3 coding DNA: TGCAGTGCTAGGGCGGTCTCTAGCCTCGCAGATACGCAGTATTTT. It yields the protein CSARAVSSLADTQYF.

There are a few counts of this clonotype. The CDR3 coding sequence is TGCGCCAGCAGTCTTCCCAGGGGACACTGGCCAGAGGCGCAGTATTTT. It translates to CASSLPRGHWPEAQYF. The chain couples TRBV23-1 to TRBJ2-3, with D possibly matching TRBD1 (6 bases). TRBV23-1 is classed as an ORF, of uncertain function. Trimming shortened V by 4 bases and J by 10 bases, and 24 bases separated the two germline ends. The CDR3 spans 16 residues.

J is TRBJ1-6 and V is TRBV2; D is unclear. Germline CDR1 reads SNHLY; CDR2 reads FYNNEI. The CDR3 loop spans 13 amino acids. As DNA, the CDR3 is TGTACCTGCGGTGGAGATTATAATTCACCCCTCCACTTT. Its translation is CTCGGDYNSPLHF. The complete variable domain, with remaining parts taken from reference TRBV2 and TRBJ1-6, reads EPEVTQTPSHQVTQMGQEVILRCVPISNHLYFYWYRQILGQKVEFLVSFYNNEISEKSEIFDDQFSVERPDGSNFTLKIRSTKLEDSAMYFCTCGGDYNSPLHFGNGTRLTVT.

The sample holds a few counts of this clonotype. The CDR3 is CASSSPTGVSNQPQHF. CDR3 in DNA: TGTGCCAGCAGCTCCCCGACAGGGGTAAGCAATCAGCCCCAGCATTTT. V usage is TRBV7-8 and J usage is TRBJ1-5; 8 bases line up with TRBD1. The CDR3 is made up of 16 amino acids. J lost 1 base, V lost 4 bases, and 6 bases had no gene match. The germline gives CDR1 SGHVS, CDR2 FQNEAQ.

The chain carries TRBV6-1 and TRBJ1-6, with a weak D call TRBD1 (6 bases). The CDR3 length is 15 residues. Looked up from germline, CDR1 is MNHNS and CDR2 is SASEGT. V dropped 6 bases and J dropped 5 bases, with 14 bases sitting between them. CDR3 protein: CASRMDRGNNSPLHF. CDR3 in DNA: TGTGCCAGCAGAATGGACAGAGGGAATAATTCACCCCTCCACTTT.

This clonotype was seen only a few times. The rearrangement uses TRBV11-2 and TRBJ2-5, with 9 nucleotides matching TRBD2. V shed 2 bases and J 3 bases; nucleotides not matched to a gene: 4. CDR1 SGHAT and CDR2 FQNNGV come from the germline V gene. This CDR3 region has 15 residues. The chain's CDR3 is CASSLLAGTKETQYF. CDR3 in DNA: TGTGCCAGCAGCTTACTAGCGGGGACAAAAGAGACCCAGTACTTC. The full variable domain, rest sourced from reference TRBV11-2 and TRBJ2-5, is EAGVAQSPRYKIIEKRQSVAFWCNPISGHATLYWYQQILGQGPKLLIQFQNNGVVDDSQLPKDRFSAERLKGVDSTLKIQPAKLEDSAVYLCASSLLAGTKETQYFGPGTRLLVL.

This chain connects TRBV5-1 to TRBJ2-1, with TRBD1 as a possible D gene (5 bases). Trimming took 1 base from V and 3 from J, leaving 11 bases between them. The CDR3 is 15 amino acids. Germline CDR1 is SGHRS and CDR2 is YFSETQ. This CDR3 is CASSLTLTGYNEQFF. The CDR3 nucleotides read TGCGCCAGCAGCTTGACTTTAACAGGCTACAATGAGCAGTTCTTC.

DNA for the CDR3: TGTGCCAACAAGGAGGGGGCCGGCACAGATACGCAGTATTTT. Protein sequence: CANKEGAGTDTQYF. This sequence joins TRBV9 and TRBJ2-3; D perhaps matches TRBD1 (7 bases). Trimming stripped 9 bases from V and 1 base from J, with 15 bases between. This CDR3 region has 14 residues. The germline CDR1 and CDR2 sequences are SGDLS and YYNGEE.